This TCR beta chain was captured in a study of blood T cell repertoires in COVID-19. Study context: Sources were T cells, B-cell-depleted T cells, or PBMCs; the material itself was cDNA or gDNA.

Germline V gene lookup returns CDR1 MDHEN and CDR2 SYDVKM. CDR3 length equals 16 residues. V gave up 5 bases and J gave up 2 bases; unmatched junction bases: 7. Individuals aged roughly 18 to 95 years were recruited from 24 US areas. Exposed participants came across a COVID-19 case within 2 weeks before study entry. Original data processing: For nucleated cells, counts were estimated from reference gene primer amplification. Clones were sequenced by immunoSEQ multiplex PCR, and TCRdb holds only the in-frame ones, with some missing. That table supplies the V and J calls and clone size; D and trimming were determined from the DNA. The sample includes 150,000 or so clones, less than 90% of them seen just once.

The sequencing input was PBMCs or T cells enriched from blood (not recorded which). The chain recombines TRBV28 with TRBJ2-2; 8 bases align to TRBD1. This sequence originates from a woman aged 45-60 years who had been exposed to COVID-19. CDR3 protein: CASSLSGTGNTGELFF. The CDR3 DNA reads as TGTGCCAGCAGTCTATCCGGGACAGGCAACACCGGGGAGCTGTTTTTT.